This T cell receptor (beta chain) emerged from a study of blood T cell repertoires in COVID-19. Overall study context: Donors in the United States, Italy and Spain gave samples during acute or convalescent COVID-19. PBMCs, B-cell-depleted T cells, or T cells were the source of the cDNA or gDNA that made up the material.

Original data processing: Estimation of nucleated cell counts relied on the amplification of reference gene primers. Only in-frame clones appear in the TCRdb table, and some are missing; sequencing was by immunoSEQ multiplex PCR. The DNA gave D and trimming, while V, J and clone size come from that table. This repertoire shows 76,000 or so clones, about 83% found once; its top ten account for approximately 8.3%. Trimming left V 5 bases short and J 1 base short, with 12 bases between. CDR3 length: 15 amino acids. Germline V gene data show CDR1 as SGHTA and CDR2 as FQGNSA. The specimen was peripheral blood. This clonotype originated in a man aged 25 to 45 with acute or convalescent COVID-19. The rearrangement uses TRBV7-2 and TRBJ1-5; TRBD1 might be the D (5 bases). The CDR3 coding sequence is TGTGCCAGCAGCCCCTCGGGGGGAAGCAATCAGCCCCAGCATTTT. It codes for CASSPSGGSNQPQHF.